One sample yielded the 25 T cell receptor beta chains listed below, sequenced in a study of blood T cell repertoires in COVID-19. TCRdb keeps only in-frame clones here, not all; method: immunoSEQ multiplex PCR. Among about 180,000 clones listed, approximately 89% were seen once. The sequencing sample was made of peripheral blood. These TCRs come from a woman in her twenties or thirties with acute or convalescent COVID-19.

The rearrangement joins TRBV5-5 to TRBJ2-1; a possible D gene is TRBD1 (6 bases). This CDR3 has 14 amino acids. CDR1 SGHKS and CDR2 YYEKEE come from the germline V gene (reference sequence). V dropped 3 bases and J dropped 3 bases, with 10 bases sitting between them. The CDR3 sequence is CASSSGHNYNEQFF. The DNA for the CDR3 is TGTGCCAGCAGCTCGGGACACAACTACAATGAGCAGTTCTTC.

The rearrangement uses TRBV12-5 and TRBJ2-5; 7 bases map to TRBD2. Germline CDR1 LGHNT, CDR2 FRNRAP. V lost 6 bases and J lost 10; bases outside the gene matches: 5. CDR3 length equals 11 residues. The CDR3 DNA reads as TGTGCTAGTGGGGCAGGGAGGGGCCAGTACTTC. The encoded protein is CASGAGRGQYF.

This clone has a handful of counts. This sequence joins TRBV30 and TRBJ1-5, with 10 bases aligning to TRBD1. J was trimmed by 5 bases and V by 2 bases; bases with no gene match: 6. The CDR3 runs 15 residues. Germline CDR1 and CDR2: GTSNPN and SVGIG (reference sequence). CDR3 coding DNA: TGTGCCTGGAGTAGCCGGGACAGGGGTGATCAGCCCCAGCATTTT. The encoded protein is CAWSSRDRGDQPQHF.

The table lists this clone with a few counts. The CDR3 nucleotides read TGTGCCACCCAGCGGGAGAACTCTCTCGAGCAGTACTTC. It codes for CATQRENSLEQYF. V usage is TRBV2 and J usage is TRBJ2-7; 8 bases fit TRBD2. The CDR3 extends over 13 amino acids. CDR1 is SNHLY, CDR2 FYNNEI, per germline. With 10 bases clipped from V and 6 bases from J, the junction kept 11 bases outside the gene matches.

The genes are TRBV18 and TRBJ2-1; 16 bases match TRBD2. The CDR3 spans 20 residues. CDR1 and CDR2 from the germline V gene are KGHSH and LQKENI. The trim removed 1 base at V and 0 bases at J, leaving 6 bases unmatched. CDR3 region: CASSPRGTSGRAGSYNEQFF. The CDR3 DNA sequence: TGTGCCAGCTCACCACGAGGGACTAGCGGGAGGGCCGGCTCCTACAATGAGCAGTTCTTC.

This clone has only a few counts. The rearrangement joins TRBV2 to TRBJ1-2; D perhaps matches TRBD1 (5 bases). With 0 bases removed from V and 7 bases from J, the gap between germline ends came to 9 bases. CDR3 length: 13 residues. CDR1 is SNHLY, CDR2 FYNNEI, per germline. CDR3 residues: CASSEAEGSGYTF. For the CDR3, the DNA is TGTGCCAGCAGTGAAGCGGAGGGGAGTGGCTACACCTTC.

The CDR3 here is CASSSRGETQYF. The CDR3 DNA sequence: TGTGCCAGCAGCTCTAGGGGGGAGACCCAGTACTTC. The chain employs TRBV27 and TRBJ2-5, with D perhaps TRBD1 (6 bases). The germline V gene has CDR1 MNHEY and CDR2 SMNVEV (reference sequence). There are 12 residues in the CDR3. Deletions cut 6 bases from V and 5 bases from J, with 10 bases between.

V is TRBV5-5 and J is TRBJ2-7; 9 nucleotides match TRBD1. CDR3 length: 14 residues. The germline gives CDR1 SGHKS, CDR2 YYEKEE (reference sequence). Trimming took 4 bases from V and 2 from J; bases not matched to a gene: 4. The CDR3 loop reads CASSHTGGTYEQYF. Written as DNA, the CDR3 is TGTGCCAGCAGCCATACAGGGGGCACCTACGAGCAGTACTTC.

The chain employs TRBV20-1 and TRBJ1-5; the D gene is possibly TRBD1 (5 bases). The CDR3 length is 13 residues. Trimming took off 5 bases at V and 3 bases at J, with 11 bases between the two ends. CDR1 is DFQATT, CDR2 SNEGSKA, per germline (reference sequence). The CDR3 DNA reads TGCAGTGCTCGTGGACATAACAATCAGCCCCAGCATTTT. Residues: CSARGHNNQPQHF.

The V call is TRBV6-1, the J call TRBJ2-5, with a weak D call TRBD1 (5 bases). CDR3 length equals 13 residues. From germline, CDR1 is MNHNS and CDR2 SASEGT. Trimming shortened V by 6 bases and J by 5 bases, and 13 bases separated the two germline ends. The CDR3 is CASSRADRETQYF. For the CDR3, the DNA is TGTGCCAGCAGCAGGGCAGACCGGGAGACCCAGTACTTC.

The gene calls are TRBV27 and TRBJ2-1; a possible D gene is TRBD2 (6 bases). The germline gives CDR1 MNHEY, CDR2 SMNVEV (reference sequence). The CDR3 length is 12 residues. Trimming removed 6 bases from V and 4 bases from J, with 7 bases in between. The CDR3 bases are TGTGCCAGCAGGGGACTGTACAATGAGCAGTTCTTC. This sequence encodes CASRGLYNEQFF.

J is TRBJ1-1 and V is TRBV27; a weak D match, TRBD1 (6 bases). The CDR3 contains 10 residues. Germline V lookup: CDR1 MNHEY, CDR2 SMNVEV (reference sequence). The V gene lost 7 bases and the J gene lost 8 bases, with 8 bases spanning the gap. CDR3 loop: CASIGQEAFF. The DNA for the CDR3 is TGTGCCAGCATTGGACAGGAAGCTTTCTTT.

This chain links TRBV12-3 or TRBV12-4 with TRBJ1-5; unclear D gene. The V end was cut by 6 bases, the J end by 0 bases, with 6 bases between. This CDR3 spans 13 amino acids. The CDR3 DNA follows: TGTGCCAGCAGCCGGGATAGCAATCAGCCCCAGCATTTT. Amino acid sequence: CASSRDSNQPQHF.

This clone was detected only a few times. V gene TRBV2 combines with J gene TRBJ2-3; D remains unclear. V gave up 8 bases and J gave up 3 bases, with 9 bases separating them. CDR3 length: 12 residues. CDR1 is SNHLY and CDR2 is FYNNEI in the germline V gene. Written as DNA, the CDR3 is TGTGCCAGCGGGCCCTATACAGATACGCAGTATTTT. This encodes CASGPYTDTQYF. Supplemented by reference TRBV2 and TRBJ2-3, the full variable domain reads EPEVTQTPSHQVTQMGQEVILRCVPISNHLYFYWYRQILGQKVEFLVSFYNNEISEKSEIFDDQFSVERPDGSNFTLKIRSTKLEDSAMYFCASGPYTDTQYFGPGTRLTVL.

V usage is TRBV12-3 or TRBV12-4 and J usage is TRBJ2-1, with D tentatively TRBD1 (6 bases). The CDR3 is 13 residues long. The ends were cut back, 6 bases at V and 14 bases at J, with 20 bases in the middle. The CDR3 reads CASSQGWGPIKFF. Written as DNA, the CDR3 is TGTGCCAGCAGCCAGGGGTGGGGGCCCATTAAGTTCTTC.

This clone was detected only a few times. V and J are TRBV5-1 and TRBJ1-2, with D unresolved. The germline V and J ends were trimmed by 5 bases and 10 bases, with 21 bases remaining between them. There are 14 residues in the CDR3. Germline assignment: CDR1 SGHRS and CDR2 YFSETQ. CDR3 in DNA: TGCGCCAGCAGAGAGGAGTCCGAAAAAGGAGCCTACACCTTC. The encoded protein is CASREESEKGAYTF.

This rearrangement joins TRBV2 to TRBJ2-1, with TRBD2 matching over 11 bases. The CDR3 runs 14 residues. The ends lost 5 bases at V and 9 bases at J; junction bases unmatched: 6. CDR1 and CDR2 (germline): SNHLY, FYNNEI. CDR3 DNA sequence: TGTGCCAGCAGTTTAGCGGGAGGGCCGGGTGAGCAGTTCTTC. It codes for CASSLAGGPGEQFF.

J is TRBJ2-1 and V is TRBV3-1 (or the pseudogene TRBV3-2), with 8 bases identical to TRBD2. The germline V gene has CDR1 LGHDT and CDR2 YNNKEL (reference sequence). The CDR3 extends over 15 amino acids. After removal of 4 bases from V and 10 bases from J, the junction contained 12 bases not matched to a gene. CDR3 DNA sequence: TGTGCCAGCAGCCGGTACCAGCGGGAGTTGGGAGAGCAGTTCTTC. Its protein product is CASSRYQRELGEQFF.

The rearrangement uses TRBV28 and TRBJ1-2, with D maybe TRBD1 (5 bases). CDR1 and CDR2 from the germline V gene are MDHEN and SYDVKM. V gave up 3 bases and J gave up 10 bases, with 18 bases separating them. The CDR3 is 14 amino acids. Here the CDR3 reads CASSFPGTAISYTF. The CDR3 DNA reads TGTGCCAGCAGTTTCCCCGGGACTGCTATTTCCTACACCTTC.

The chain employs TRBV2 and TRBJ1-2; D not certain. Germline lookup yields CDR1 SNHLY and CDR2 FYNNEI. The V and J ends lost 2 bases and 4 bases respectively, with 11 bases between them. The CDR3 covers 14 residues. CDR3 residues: CASSEITGSYGYTF. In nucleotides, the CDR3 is TGTGCCAGCAGTGAAATTACCGGGTCCTATGGCTACACCTTC. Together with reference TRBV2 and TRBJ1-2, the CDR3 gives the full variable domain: EPEVTQTPSHQVTQMGQEVILRCVPISNHLYFYWYRQILGQKVEFLVSFYNNEISEKSEIFDDQFSVERPDGSNFTLKIRSTKLEDSAMYFCASSEITGSYGYTFGSGTRLTVV.

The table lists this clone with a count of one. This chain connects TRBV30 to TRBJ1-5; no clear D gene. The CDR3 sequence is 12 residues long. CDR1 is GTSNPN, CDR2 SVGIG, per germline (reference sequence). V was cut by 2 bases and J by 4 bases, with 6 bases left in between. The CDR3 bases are TGTGCCTGGAGTAGAGGAAATCAGCCCCAGCATTTT. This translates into CAWSRGNQPQHF. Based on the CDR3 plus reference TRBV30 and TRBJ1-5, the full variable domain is SQTIHQWPATLVQPVGSPLSLECTVEGTSNPNLYWYRQAAGRGLQLLFYSVGIGQISSEVPQNLSASRPQDRQFILSSKKLLLSDSGFYLCAWSRGNQPQHFGDGTRLSIL.

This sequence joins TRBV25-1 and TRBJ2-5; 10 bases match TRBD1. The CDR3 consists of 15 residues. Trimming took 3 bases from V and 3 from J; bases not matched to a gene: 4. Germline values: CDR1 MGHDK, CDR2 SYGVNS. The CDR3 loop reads CASSDPGQGKETQYF. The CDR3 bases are TGTGCCAGCAGTGATCCGGGACAGGGGAAAGAGACCCAGTACTTC. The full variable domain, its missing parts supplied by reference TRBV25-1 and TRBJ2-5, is EADIYQTPRYLVIGTGKKITLECSQTMGHDKMYWYQQDPGMELHLIHYSYGVNSTEKGDLSSESTVSRIRTEHFPLTLESARPSHTSQYLCASSDPGQGKETQYFGPGTRLLVL.

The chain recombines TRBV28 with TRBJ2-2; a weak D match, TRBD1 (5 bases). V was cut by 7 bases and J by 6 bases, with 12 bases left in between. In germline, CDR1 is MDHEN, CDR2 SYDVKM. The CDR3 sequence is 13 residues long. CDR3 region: CASTEGDPGELFF. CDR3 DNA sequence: TGTGCCAGCACGGAAGGGGATCCCGGGGAGCTGTTTTTT.

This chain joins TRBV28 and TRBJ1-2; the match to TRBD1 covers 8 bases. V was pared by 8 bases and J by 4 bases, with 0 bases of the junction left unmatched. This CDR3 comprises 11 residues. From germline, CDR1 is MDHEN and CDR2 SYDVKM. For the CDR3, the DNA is TGTGCCAGCGACAGGGGCTATGGCTACACCTTC. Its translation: CASDRGYGYTF.

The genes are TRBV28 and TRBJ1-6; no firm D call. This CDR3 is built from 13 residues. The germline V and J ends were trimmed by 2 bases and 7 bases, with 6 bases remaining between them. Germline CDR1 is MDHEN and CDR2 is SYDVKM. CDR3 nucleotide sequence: TGTGCCAGCAGTTTAACGGGGAATTCACCCCTCCACTTT. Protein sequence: CASSLTGNSPLHF.